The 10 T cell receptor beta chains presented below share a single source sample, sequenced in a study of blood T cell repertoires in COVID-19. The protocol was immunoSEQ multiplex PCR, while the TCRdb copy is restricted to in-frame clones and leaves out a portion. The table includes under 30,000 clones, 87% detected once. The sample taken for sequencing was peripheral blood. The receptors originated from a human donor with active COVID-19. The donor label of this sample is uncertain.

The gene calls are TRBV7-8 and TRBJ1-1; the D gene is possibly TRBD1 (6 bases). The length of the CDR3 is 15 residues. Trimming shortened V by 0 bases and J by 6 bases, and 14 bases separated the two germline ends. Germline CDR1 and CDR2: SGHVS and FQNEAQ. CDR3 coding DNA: TGTGCCAGCAGCTTAGCGGAGACGGGGGGCGCTGAAGCTTTCTTT. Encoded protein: CASSLAETGGAEAFF. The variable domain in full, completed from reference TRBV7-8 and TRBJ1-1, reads GAGVSQSPRYKVAKRGQDVALRCDPISGHVSLFWYQQALGQGPEFLTYFQNEAQLDKSGLPSDRFFAERPEGSVSTLKIQRTQQEDSAVYLCASSLAETGGAEAFFGQGTRLTVV.

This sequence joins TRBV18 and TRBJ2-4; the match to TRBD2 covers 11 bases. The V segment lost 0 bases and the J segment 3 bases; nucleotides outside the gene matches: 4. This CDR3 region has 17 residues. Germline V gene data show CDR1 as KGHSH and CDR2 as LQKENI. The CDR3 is CASSPPTSGAVKNIQYF. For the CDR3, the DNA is TGTGCCAGCTCACCACCGACTAGCGGGGCAGTCAAAAACATTCAGTACTTC.

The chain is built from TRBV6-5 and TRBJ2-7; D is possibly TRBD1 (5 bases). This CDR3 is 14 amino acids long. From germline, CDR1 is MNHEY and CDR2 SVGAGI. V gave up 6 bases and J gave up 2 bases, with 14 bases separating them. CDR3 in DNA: TGTGCCAGCAGCCGACAGAAACCCGCCTACGAGCAGTACTTC. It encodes CASSRQKPAYEQYF.

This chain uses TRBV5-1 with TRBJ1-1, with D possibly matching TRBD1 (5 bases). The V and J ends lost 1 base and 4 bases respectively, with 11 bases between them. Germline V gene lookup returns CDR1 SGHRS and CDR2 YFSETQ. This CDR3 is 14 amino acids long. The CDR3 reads CASSLTQGTTEAFF. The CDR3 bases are TGCGCCAGCAGCTTGACCCAGGGTACCACTGAAGCTTTCTTT.

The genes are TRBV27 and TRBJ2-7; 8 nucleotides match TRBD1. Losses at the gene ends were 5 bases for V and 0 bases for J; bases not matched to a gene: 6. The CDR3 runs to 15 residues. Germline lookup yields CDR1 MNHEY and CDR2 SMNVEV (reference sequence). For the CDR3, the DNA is TGTGCCAGCAGTACCTGGACAGGGTACTCCTACGAGCAGTACTTC. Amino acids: CASSTWTGYSYEQYF.

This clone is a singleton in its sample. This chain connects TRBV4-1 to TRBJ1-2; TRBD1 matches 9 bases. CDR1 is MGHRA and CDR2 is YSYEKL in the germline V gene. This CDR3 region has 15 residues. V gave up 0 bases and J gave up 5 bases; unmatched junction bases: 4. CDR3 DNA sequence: TGCGCCAGCAGCCAAGATGACAGGGGGGGGTATGGCTACACCTTC. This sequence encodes CASSQDDRGGYGYTF.

CDR3 region: CASSTRATFYGYTF. In nucleotides, the CDR3 is TGTGCCAGTAGTACCCGAGCCACCTTCTATGGCTACACCTTC. This chain links TRBV19 with TRBJ1-2; D is ambiguous. Germline CDR1 reads LNHDA; CDR2 reads SQIVND (reference sequence). The CDR3 sequence is 14 residues long. V gave up 4 bases and J gave up 4 bases, with 13 bases separating them.

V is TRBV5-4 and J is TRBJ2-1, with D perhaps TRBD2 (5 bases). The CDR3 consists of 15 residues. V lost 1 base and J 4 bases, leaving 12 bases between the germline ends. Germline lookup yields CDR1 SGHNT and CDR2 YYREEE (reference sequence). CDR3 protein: CASSLNRERYNEQFF. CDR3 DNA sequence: TGTGCCAGCAGCTTGAATCGGGAAAGATACAATGAGCAGTTCTTC.

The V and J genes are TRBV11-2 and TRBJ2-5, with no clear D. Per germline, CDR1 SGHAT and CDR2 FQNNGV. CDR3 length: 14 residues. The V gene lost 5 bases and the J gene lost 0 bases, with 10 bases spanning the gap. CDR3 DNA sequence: TGTGCCAGCAGCGAATACCAGTACCAAGAGACCCAGTACTTC. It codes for CASSEYQYQETQYF. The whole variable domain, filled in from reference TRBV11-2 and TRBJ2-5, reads EAGVAQSPRYKIIEKRQSVAFWCNPISGHATLYWYQQILGQGPKLLIQFQNNGVVDDSQLPKDRFSAERLKGVDSTLKIQPAKLEDSAVYLCASSEYQYQETQYFGPGTRLLVL.

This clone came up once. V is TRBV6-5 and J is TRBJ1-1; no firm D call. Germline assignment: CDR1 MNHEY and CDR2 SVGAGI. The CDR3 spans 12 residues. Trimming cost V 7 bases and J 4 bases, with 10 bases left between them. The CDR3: CASKREGTEAFF. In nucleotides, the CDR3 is TGTGCCAGCAAGAGGGAGGGCACTGAAGCTTTCTTT.